This T cell receptor beta chain derives from a study of T cell repertoires in ileal Crohn's disease. General study results and limits: Mucosal expansions were suggested to be mainly CD8 T cells.

V lost 3 bases and J lost 1, with 15 bases in between. The CDR3 contains 16 residues. Germline V gene data show CDR1 as SGHRS and CDR2 as YFSETQ. This clone was counted only a few times. Its antigen is currently unknown. Sequencing used immunoSEQ multiplex PCR; TCRdb keeps in-frame clones, though not all of them. The sample shows fewer than 10,000 clones, over 65% of them seen only once. What was sequenced was ileal tissue. The chain couples TRBV5-1 to TRBJ2-3, with D possibly TRBD1 on 6 matching bases. This receptor was identified in an adult with Crohn's disease. The CDR3 spells CASSSEGDIGTDTQYF. DNA of the CDR3: TGCGCCAGCAGCTCCGAGGGGGACATAGGCACAGATACGCAGTATTTT.